The 16 T cell receptor beta chains in this list originate from one sample, sequenced in a study of blood T cells in healthy people across ages. A J-beta primer mix and a sample-barcoded 5' primer were used in a second PCR of about 7 to 12 cycles. Each CDR3 protein is one row after TCRdb ran MiXCR on the 5' RACE reads. The sample records under 950,000 distinct CDR3 sequences, around a fifth being singletons. Sequencing was carried out using blood. These receptors all come from a man aged 65-85 years in good health.

This chain links TRBV19 with TRBJ2-5, with TRBD1 matching 7 bases. The length of the CDR3 is 12 residues. V dropped 10 bases and J dropped 4; count of bases not matched to a gene: 6. Germline V gene data show CDR1 as LNHDA and CDR2 as SQIVND (reference sequence). CDR3 sequence: CATGTARETQYF. In nucleotides, the CDR3 is TGTGCCACCGGGACAGCGAGAGAGACCCAGTACTTC.

This clonotype was counted a few times. The chain couples TRBV12-3 or TRBV12-4 to TRBJ2-1; D is unresolved. V shed 3 bases and J shed 10 bases, with 10 bases lying between them. The CDR3 sequence is 12 residues long. CDR3 amino acids: CASSFTPREQFF. The CDR3 DNA is TGTGCCAGCAGTTTCACCCCGAGGGAGCAGTTCTTC.

This clonotype was detected only a few times. One end of the junction does not line up with germline, which may come from a read error. V is TRBV28 and J is TRBJ2-3, with D unresolved. This CDR3 is 12 amino acids long. Germline CDR1 and CDR2: MDHEN and SYDVKM. CDR3 bases: TGTGCCAACAGTTTCGCGCCCCCGATGCAGTATTTT. Protein sequence: CANSFAPPMQYF.

V is TRBV20-1 and J is TRBJ2-5; 10 bases align to TRBD2. The CDR3 covers 15 residues. Germline CDR1 reads DFQATT; CDR2 reads SNEGSKA (reference sequence). V shed 6 bases and J 0 bases; nucleotides not matched to a gene: 7. This chain's CDR3 is CSASGREWYQETQYF. Here the CDR3 DNA reads TGCAGTGCCAGCGGGAGGGAGTGGTACCAAGAGACCCAGTACTTC.

The gene calls are TRBV5-1 and TRBJ2-2; perhaps D is TRBD1 or TRBD2 (5 bases each). V lost 5 bases and J 4 bases, leaving 12 bases between the germline ends. This CDR3 is 14 amino acids long. Germline V CDR1 and CDR2: SGHRS, YFSETQ. In DNA, the CDR3 is TGCGCCAGCAGAGGGGACGGTCGCACCGGGGAGCTGTTTTTT. Translation gives CASRGDGRTGELFF.

Points on this clonotype: The junction departs from germline at one end; a sequencing error may be responsible. The chain has TRBV12-3 or TRBV12-4 and TRBJ2-3; 12 bases line up with TRBD1. The CDR3 sequence is 18 residues long. The CDR3 reads CASSPQQTGTGGPDAQYF. Here the CDR3 DNA reads TGTGCCAGCAGTCCACAGCAGACGGGGACAGGGGGCCCAGATGCGCAGTACTTT.

The chain links TRBV29-1 to TRBJ1-4, with 9 bases fitting TRBD1. V gave up 5 bases and J gave up 8 bases; unmatched junction bases: 6. The germline CDR1 and CDR2 sequences are SQVTM and ANQGSEA. The CDR3 has 13 amino acids. DNA of the CDR3: TGCAGCGTTAAACAGGGGGCCGGGGAAAAACTGTTTTTT. This gives the protein CSVKQGAGEKLFF.

This clonotype appeared a few times. The chain recombines TRBV11-2 with TRBJ1-3, with D perhaps TRBD1 (5 bases). The CDR3 runs 15 residues. Germline CDR1 SGHAT, CDR2 FQNNGV. V lost 6 bases to trimming and J lost 0 bases, with 12 bases between them. CDR3 region: CASSSGTLSGNTIYF. CDR3 DNA: TGTGCCAGCAGTTCGGGGACCCTCTCTGGAAACACCATATATTTT.

The table lists this clonotype with many counts. J is TRBJ2-5 and V is TRBV29-1, with D possibly matching TRBD2 (6 bases). The DNA end is a closer match to TRBJ2-1, so the J assignment may be wrong. This CDR3 is 10 amino acids long. Germline CDR1 and CDR2: SQVTM and ANQGSEA. The CDR3 loop is CSVGGGEQFF. In DNA, the CDR3 is TGCAGCGTTGGGGGAGGTGAGCAGTTCTTC.

The V and J genes are TRBV18 and TRBJ1-6, with no clear D. V lost 3 bases and J 6 bases, leaving 12 bases between the germline ends. The CDR3 is 15 amino acids. Germline CDR1 and CDR2: KGHSH and LQKENI. CDR3 sequence: CASSPRERTNSPLHF. In DNA form, the CDR3 reads TGTGCCAGCTCACCCCGGGAACGAACTAATTCACCCCTCCACTTT.

This clonotype was seen more than once but under ten times. The chain has TRBV24-1 and TRBJ2-2, with D possibly being TRBD2 (5 bases). Germline V gene data show CDR1 as KGHDR and CDR2 as SFDVKD. Trimming pared 3 bases from V and 6 bases from J, leaving 13 bases between. CDR3 length: 15 amino acids. The CDR3 protein is CATSDGVLAPGELFF. In DNA form, the CDR3 reads TGTGCCACCAGTGATGGGGTGTTAGCGCCCGGGGAGCTGTTTTTT.

This clonotype came up many times. This chain connects TRBV9 to TRBJ2-5; tentatively, D is TRBD2 (7 bases). Trimming pared 4 bases from V and 1 base from J, leaving 17 bases between. CDR1 is SGDLS, CDR2 YYNGEE, per germline. This CDR3 region has 16 residues. The CDR3 sequence: CASSLWGGLSQETQYF. The CDR3 bases are TGTGCCAGCAGCCTGTGGGGGGGCCTCTCCCAAGAGACCCAGTACTTC. The whole variable domain, filled in from reference TRBV9 and TRBJ2-5, reads DSGVTQTPKHLITATGQRVTLRCSPRSGDLSVYWYQQSLDQGLQFLIQYYNGEERAKGNILERFSAQQFPDLHSELNLSSLELGDSALYFCASSLWGGLSQETQYFGPGTRLLVL.

A few counts support this clonotype. The chain combines TRBV20-1 with TRBJ2-3; 10 bases line up with TRBD1. Germline lookup yields CDR1 DFQATT and CDR2 SNEGSKA (reference sequence). V lost 1 base, J lost 4 bases, and 5 bases stayed unmatched. The CDR3 totals 15 residues. CDR3 in DNA: TGCAGTGCTAGAGCCTCCGGGACAGGGGCAGATACGCAGTATTTT. Translated, it gives CSARASGTGADTQYF.

This clonotype was found a few times. The chain carries TRBV5-1 and TRBJ2-1; the match to TRBD2 covers 12 bases. The CDR3 loop spans 15 amino acids. The V segment lost 6 bases and the J segment 7 bases; nucleotides outside the gene matches: 8. Germline CDR1 reads SGHRS; CDR2 reads YFSETQ. The CDR3 loop reads CASNPLAGGSNEQFF. DNA of the CDR3: TGCGCCAGCAACCCCCTAGCGGGGGGGAGTAATGAGCAGTTCTTC.

This clonotype was seen a handful of times. This chain uses TRBV11-2 with TRBJ2-3; 9 nucleotides align to TRBD2. The CDR3 is 16 amino acids. V trimming: 6 bases; J trimming: 0 bases; junction bases outside the gene matches: 7. The germline CDR1 and CDR2 sequences are SGHAT and FQNNGV. Here the CDR3 DNA reads TGTGCCAGCAGTCAATTAGCGGGGGCGAGCACAGATACGCAGTATTTT. It specifies CASSQLAGASTDTQYF.

This chain joins TRBV4-2 and TRBJ2-1; TRBD1 agrees at 8 bases. Germline CDR1 LGHNA, CDR2 YNFKEQ. The trim removed 3 bases at V and 5 bases at J, leaving 9 bases unmatched. The CDR3 totals 16 residues. CDR3 nucleotides: TGTGCCAGCAGCCAGGCCGGGACAGGTAGACACAATGAGCAGTTCTTC. As protein: CASSQAGTGRHNEQFF.